This T cell receptor beta chain was sequenced in a study of glioma-infiltrating T cells after dendritic cell vaccination. The length of the CDR3 is 15 residues. The primer mix had 60 V beta and 13 J beta primers. TCRdb keeps only in-frame clones here, not all; method: immunoSEQ multiplex PCR. This sample has approximately 90,000 clones, with roughly four fifths found just once. This clone came up a few times. Time point noted: after dendritic cell vaccination, including at tumor progression/relapse. All glioblastoma patients lacked an isocitrate dehydrogenase mutation. Specimen: blood, collected after dendritic cell vaccination. This TCR was recovered from a human donor with glioblastoma. The chain has TRBV21-1 and TRBJ2-7; TRBD1 is the table's D call, not checked against the DNA. TRBV21-1 is labeled a pseudogene. The CDR3 region has the DNA TGTGCCAGTCCGCAGGGGGTGCATAGCTCCTACGAGCAGTACTTC. Amino acid sequence: CASPQGVHSSYEQYF.